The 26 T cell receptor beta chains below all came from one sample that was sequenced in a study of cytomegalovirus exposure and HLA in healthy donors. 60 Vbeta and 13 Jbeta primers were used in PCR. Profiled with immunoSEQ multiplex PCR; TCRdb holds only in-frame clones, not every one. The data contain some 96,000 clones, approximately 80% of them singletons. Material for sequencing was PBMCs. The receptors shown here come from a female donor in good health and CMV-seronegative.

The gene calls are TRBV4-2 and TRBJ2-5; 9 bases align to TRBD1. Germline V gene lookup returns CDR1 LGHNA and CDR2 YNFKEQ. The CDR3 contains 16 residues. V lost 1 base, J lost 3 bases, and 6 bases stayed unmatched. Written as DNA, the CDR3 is TGTGCCAGCAGCCAAGGGTCCGGGACAGGGAAAGAGACCCAGTACTTC. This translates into CASSQGSGTGKETQYF.

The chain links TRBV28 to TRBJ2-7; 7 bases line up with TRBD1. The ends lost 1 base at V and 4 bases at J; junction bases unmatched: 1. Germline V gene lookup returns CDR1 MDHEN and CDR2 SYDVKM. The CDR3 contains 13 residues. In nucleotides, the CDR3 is TGTGCCAGCAGTTTATTGGGACAGTACGAGCAGTACTTC. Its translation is CASSLLGQYEQYF.

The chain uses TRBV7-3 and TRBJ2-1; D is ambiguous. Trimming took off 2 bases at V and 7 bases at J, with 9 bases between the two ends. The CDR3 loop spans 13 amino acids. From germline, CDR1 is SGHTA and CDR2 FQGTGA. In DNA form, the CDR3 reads TGTGCCAGCAGCTTAGGCATTTGGAATGAGCAGTTCTTC. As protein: CASSLGIWNEQFF.

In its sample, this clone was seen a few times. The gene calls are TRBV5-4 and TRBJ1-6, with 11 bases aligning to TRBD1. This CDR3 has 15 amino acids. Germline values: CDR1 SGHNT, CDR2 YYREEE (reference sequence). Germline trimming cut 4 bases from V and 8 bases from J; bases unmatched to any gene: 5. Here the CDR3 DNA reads TGTGCCAGCAGCAAGGACAGGGGGCTCCATTCACCCCTCCACTTT. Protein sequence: CASSKDRGLHSPLHF.

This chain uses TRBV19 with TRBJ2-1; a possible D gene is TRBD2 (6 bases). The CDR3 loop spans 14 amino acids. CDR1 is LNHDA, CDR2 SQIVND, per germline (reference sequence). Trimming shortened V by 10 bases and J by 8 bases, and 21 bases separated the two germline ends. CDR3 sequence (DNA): TGTGCCACCGCTCGGAGGGTAGTATTCGATGAGCAGTTCTTC. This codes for CATARRVVFDEQFF.

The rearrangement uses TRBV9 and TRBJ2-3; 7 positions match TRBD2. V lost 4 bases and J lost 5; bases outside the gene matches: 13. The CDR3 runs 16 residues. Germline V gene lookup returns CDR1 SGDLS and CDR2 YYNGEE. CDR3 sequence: CASSLRGSFGLDTQYF. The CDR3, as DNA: TGTGCCAGCAGCCTGCGGGGGTCTTTCGGCTTAGATACGCAGTATTTT.

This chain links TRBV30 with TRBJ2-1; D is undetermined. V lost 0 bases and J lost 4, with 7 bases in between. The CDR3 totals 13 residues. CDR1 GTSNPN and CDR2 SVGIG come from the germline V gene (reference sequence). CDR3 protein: CAWSVLGYNEQFF. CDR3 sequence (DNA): TGTGCCTGGAGTGTACTTGGTTACAATGAGCAGTTCTTC.

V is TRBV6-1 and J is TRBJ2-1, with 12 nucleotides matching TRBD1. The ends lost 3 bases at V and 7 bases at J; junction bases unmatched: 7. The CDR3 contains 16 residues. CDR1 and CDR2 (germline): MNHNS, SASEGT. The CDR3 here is CASSDPGQGARNEQFF. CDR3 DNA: TGTGCCAGCAGTGACCCGGGACAGGGGGCAAGGAATGAGCAGTTCTTC.

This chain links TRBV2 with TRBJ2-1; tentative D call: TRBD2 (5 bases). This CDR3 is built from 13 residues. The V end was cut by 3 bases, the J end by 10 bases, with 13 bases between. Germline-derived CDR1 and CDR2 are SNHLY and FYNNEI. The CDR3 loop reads CASSDGLALEQFF. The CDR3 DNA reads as TGTGCCAGCAGTGACGGATTAGCGTTAGAGCAGTTCTTC.

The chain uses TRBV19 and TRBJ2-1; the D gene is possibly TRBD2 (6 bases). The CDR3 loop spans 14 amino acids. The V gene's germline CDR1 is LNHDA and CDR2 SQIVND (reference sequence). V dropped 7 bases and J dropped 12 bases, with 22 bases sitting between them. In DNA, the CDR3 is TGTGCCAGTAAGGCTCGGGAGCCAGAGGTGGGGCAGTTCTTC. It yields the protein CASKAREPEVGQFF.

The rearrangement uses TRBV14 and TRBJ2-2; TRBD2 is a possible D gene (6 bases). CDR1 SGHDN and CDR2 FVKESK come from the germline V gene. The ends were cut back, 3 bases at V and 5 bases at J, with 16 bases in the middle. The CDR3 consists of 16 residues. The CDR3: CASSHLSQGGTGELFF. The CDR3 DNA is TGTGCCAGCAGCCATTTGTCTCAGGGAGGAACCGGGGAGCTGTTTTTT. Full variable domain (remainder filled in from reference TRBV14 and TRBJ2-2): EAGVTQFPSHSVIEKGQTVTLRCDPISGHDNLYWYRRVMGKEIKFLLHFVKESKQDESGMPNNRFLAERTGGTYSTLKVQPAELEDSGVYFCASSHLSQGGTGELFFGEGSRLTVL.

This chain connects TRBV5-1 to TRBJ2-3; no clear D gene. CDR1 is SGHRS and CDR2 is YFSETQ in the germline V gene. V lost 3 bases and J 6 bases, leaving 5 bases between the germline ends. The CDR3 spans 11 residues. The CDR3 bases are TGCGCCAGCAGCTCCCTGGATACGCAGTATTTT. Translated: CASSSLDTQYF.

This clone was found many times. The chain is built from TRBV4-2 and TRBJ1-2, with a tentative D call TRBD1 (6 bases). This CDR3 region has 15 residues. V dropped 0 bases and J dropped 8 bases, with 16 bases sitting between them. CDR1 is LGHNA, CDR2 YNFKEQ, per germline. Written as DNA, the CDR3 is TGTGCCAGCAGCCAAGATTCGGGCAGGGGAAGCGGCTACACCTTC. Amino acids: CASSQDSGRGSGYTF.

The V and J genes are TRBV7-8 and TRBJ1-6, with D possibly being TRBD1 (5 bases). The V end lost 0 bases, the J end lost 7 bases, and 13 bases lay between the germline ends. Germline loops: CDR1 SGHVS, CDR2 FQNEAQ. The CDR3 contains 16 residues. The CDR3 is CASSLAQGSVNSPLHF. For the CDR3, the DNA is TGTGCCAGCAGCTTAGCGCAGGGCTCCGTAAATTCACCCCTCCACTTT.

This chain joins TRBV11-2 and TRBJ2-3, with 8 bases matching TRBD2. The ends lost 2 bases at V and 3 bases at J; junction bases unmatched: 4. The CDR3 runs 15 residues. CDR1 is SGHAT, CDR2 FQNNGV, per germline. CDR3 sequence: CASSLLAGITDTQYF. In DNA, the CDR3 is TGTGCCAGCAGCTTACTAGCGGGTATAACAGATACGCAGTATTTT.

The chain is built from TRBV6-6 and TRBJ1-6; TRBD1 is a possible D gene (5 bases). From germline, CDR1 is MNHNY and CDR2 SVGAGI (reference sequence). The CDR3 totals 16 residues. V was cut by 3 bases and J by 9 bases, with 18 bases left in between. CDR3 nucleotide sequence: TGTGCCAGCAGTTATCCCCCCGGAGGGGTTGGTTCACCCCTCCACTTT. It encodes CASSYPPGGVGSPLHF.

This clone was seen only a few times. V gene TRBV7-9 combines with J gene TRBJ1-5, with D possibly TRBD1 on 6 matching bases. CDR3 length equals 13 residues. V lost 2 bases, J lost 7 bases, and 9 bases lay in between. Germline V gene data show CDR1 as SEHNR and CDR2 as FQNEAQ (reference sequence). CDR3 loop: CASSLPQGQPQHF. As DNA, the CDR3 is TGTGCCAGCAGCTTACCCCAGGGGCAGCCCCAGCATTTT.

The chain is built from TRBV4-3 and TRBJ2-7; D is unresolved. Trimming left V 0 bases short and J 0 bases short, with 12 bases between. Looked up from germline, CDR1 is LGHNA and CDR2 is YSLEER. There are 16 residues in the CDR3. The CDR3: CASSQDLALPSYEQYF. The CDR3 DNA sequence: TGCGCCAGCAGCCAAGATTTGGCATTGCCCTCCTACGAGCAGTACTTC.

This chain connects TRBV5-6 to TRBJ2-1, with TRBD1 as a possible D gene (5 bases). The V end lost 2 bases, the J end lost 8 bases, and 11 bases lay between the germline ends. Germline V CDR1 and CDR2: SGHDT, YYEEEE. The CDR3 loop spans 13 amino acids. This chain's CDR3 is CASSFYRFHEQFF. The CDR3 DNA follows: TGTGCCAGCAGCTTTTACAGGTTCCATGAGCAGTTCTTC.

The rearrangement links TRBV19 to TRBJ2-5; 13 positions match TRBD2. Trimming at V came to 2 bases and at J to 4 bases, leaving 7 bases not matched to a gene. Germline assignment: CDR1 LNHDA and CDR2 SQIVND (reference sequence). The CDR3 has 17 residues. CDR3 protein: CASSIRWTSGGGETQYF. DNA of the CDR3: TGTGCCAGTAGTATACGGTGGACTAGCGGGGGCGGAGAGACCCAGTACTTC.

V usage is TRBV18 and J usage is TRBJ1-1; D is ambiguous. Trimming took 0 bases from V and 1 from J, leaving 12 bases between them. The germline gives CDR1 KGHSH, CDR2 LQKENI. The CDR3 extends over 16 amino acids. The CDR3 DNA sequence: TGTGCCAGCTCACCACCGTTGAGGGATGCGAACACTGAAGCTTTCTTT. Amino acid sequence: CASSPPLRDANTEAFF.

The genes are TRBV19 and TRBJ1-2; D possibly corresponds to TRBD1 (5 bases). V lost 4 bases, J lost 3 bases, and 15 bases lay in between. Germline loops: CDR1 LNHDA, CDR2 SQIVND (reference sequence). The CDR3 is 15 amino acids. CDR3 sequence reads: CASSTPSRAHYGYTF. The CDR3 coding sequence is TGTGCCAGTAGTACCCCTTCCAGGGCTCACTATGGCTACACCTTC.

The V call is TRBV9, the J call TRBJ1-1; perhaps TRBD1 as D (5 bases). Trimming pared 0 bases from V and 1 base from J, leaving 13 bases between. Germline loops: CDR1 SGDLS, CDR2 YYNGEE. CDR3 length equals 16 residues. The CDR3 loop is CASSVGPGGTNTEAFF. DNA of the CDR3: TGTGCCAGCAGCGTAGGTCCGGGGGGAACGAACACTGAAGCTTTCTTT.

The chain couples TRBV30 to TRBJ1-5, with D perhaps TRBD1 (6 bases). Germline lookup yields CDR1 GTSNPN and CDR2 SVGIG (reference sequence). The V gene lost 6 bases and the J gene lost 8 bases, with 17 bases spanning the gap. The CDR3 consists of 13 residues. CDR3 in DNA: TGTGCCTGTGCTCGACAGGCTTGGGAGCCCCAGCATTTT. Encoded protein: CACARQAWEPQHF.

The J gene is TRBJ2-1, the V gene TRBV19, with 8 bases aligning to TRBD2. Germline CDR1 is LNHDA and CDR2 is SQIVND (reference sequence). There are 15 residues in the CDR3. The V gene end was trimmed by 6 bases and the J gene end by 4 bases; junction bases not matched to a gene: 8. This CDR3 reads CASSGGDGAYNEQFF. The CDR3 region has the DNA TGTGCCAGTAGCGGGGGGGACGGAGCTTACAATGAGCAGTTCTTC.

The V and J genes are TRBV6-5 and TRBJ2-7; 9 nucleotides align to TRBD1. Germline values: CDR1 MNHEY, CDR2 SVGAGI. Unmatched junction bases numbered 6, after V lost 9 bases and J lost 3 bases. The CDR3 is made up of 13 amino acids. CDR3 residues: CASLPGQGYEQYF. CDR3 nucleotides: TGTGCCAGTCTTCCGGGACAGGGCTACGAGCAGTACTTC.